Presented here are 15 T cell receptor beta chains from one specimen sequenced in a study of stem cell transplantation in POMP-related autoinflammatory disease. Only in-frame clones appear in the TCRdb table, and some are missing; sequencing was by immunoSEQ multiplex PCR. Among tens of thousands of clones, under 95% were seen once, and the ten largest hold about 0.66%. This specimen consisted of CD4+ T cells from PBMCs, obtained after stem cell transplantation. The receptors here all came from a human patient with POMP-related autoinflammation and immune dysregulation (PRAID). Some T cells may be provided by the graft donor.

As for this clone: Other DNA variants within this sample encode the same CDR3. This chain's CDR3 is CASSQGGDTQYF. The CDR3 DNA is TGTGCCAGCAGCCAAGGGGGAGATACGCAGTATTTT. This rearrangement joins TRBV3-1 (or the pseudogene TRBV3-2) to TRBJ2-3; D is unclear. Trimming left V 1 base short and J 5 bases short, with 4 bases between. There are 12 residues in the CDR3. The germline gives CDR1 LGHDT, CDR2 YNNKEL (reference sequence).

This CDR3 reads CASSPNKNSYEQYF. Written as DNA, the CDR3 is TGTGCCAGCTCACCGAATAAAAATTCCTACGAGCAGTACTTC. The V call is TRBV18, the J call TRBJ2-7; unclear D gene. In germline, CDR1 is KGHSH, CDR2 LQKENI. V gave up 3 bases and J gave up 1 base, with 10 bases separating them. The CDR3 spans 14 residues.

This chain connects TRBV29-1 to TRBJ1-3; 8 bases line up with TRBD1. Germline V gene sequence: CDR1 SQVTM, CDR2 ANQGSEA. J was trimmed by 3 bases and V by 0 bases; bases with no gene match: 7. The CDR3 is 16 amino acids. The CDR3, as DNA: TGCAGCGTTGAAGACCTAAAGACAGGGGATGGAAACACCATATATTTT. It translates to CSVEDLKTGDGNTIYF.

This clone was detected once. This chain joins TRBV5-1 and TRBJ1-4, with 8 bases lining up with TRBD1. Germline CDR1 is SGHRS and CDR2 is YFSETQ. J was trimmed by 4 bases and V by 4 bases; bases with no gene match: 6. The CDR3 consists of 15 residues. CDR3 DNA: TGCGCCAGCAGCCCCAGGACAGGGCTTAATGAAAAACTGTTTTTT. Its translation is CASSPRTGLNEKLFF.

The chain joins TRBV19 to TRBJ2-1, with a possible D match to TRBD2 (6 bases). Trimming removed 10 bases from V and 5 bases from J, with 21 bases in between. The germline V gene encodes CDR1 LNHDA and CDR2 SQIVND (reference sequence). The CDR3 is made up of 15 amino acids. This chain's CDR3 is CATSSGSTGHNEQFF. DNA for the CDR3: TGTGCCACCTCGAGCGGGTCTACTGGCCACAATGAGCAGTTCTTC. The variable domain in full, with the rest retrieved from reference TRBV19 and TRBJ2-1, is DGGITQSPKYLFRKEGQNVTLSCEQNLNHDAMYWYRQDPGQGLRLIYYSQIVNDFQKGDIAEGYSVSREKKESFPLTVTSAQKNPTAFYLCATSSGSTGHNEQFFGPGTRLTVL.

CDR3 nucleotide sequence: TGTGCTAGTGGTTTGGTACCCTCGGGGCTAGCGGGAGGGTATCGCTCCTACAATGAGCAGTTCTTC. Amino acids: CASGLVPSGLAGGYRSYNEQFF. This chain links TRBV12-5 with TRBJ2-1; 12 bases fit TRBD2. The CDR3 runs 22 residues. Germline assignment: CDR1 LGHNT and CDR2 FRNRAP. With V trimmed by 0 bases and J by 0 bases, 15 bases remained unmatched.

The rearrangement joins TRBV6-4 to TRBJ2-2, with D unresolved. Trimming left V 3 bases short and J 0 bases short, with 5 bases between. The CDR3 length is 14 residues. Germline CDR1 reads MRHNA; CDR2 reads SNTAGT. CDR3 region: CASSDLSNTGELFF. CDR3 coding DNA: TGTGCCAGCAGTGATCTGTCGAACACCGGGGAGCTGTTTTTT.

The chain recombines TRBV7-9 with TRBJ1-1; D not certain. V was cut by 1 base and J by 8 bases, with 8 bases left in between. The CDR3 runs 12 residues. Germline loops: CDR1 SEHNR, CDR2 FQNEAQ (reference sequence). The CDR3 loop is CASSLVSLEAFF. The CDR3, as DNA: TGTGCCAGCAGCTTAGTCAGTTTGGAAGCTTTCTTT.

This clone was counted between two and nine times. This chain connects TRBV27 to TRBJ1-5; tentative D call: TRBD1 (6 bases). Germline V gene lookup returns CDR1 MNHEY and CDR2 SMNVEV (reference sequence). The CDR3 spans 14 residues. V was pared by 6 bases and J by 4 bases, with 13 bases between. CDR3 region: CASSRGGLNQPQHF. The CDR3 region has the DNA TGTGCCAGCAGCCGAGGGGGGCTTAATCAGCCCCAGCATTTT.

This sequence joins TRBV24-1 and TRBJ2-5; maybe TRBD2 (6 bases). Germline CDR1 and CDR2: KGHDR and SFDVKD. This CDR3 has 14 residues. The ends were cut back, 2 bases at V and 5 bases at J, with 11 bases in the middle. The CDR3 DNA reads as TGTGCCACCAGTGATTCGGGGGAAACCGAGACCCAGTACTTC. Translated: CATSDSGETETQYF.

This clone qualifies as medium-sized. V and J are TRBV6-2 or TRBV6-3 and TRBJ2-1; D is unclear. Germline loops: CDR1 MNHEY, CDR2 SVGEGT. The CDR3 covers 14 residues. V shed 6 bases and J shed 5 bases, with 14 bases lying between them. CDR3 loop: CASSPPHQHNEQFF. CDR3 nucleotides: TGTGCCAGCAGCCCCCCCCACCAACACAATGAGCAGTTCTTC.

The chain joins TRBV7-9 to TRBJ2-1; 11 nucleotides align to TRBD2. Trimming at V came to 7 bases and at J to 10 bases, leaving 9 bases not matched to a gene. The CDR3 is made up of 14 amino acids. Germline CDR1 is SEHNR and CDR2 is FQNEAQ (reference sequence). In DNA, the CDR3 is TGTGCCAGCAAACTAGCGGGAGTAATTTGGGAGCAGTTCTTC. It encodes CASKLAGVIWEQFF. The whole variable domain, filled in from reference TRBV7-9 and TRBJ2-1, reads DTGVSQNPRHKITKRGQNVTFRCDPISEHNRLYWYRQTLGQGPEFLTYFQNEAQLEKSRLLSDRFSAERPKGSFSTLEIQRTEQGDSAMYLCASKLAGVIWEQFFGPGTRLTVL.

The chain combines TRBV27 with TRBJ1-2; D ambiguous. This CDR3 region has 15 residues. Germline V gives CDR1 MNHEY, CDR2 SMNVEV (reference sequence). Trimming took 3 bases from V and 1 from J, leaving 12 bases between them. The CDR3 reads CASSFRPGVNYGYTF. The DNA for the CDR3 is TGTGCCAGCAGTTTCCGGCCCGGGGTTAACTATGGCTACACCTTC.

This rearrangement joins TRBV10-3 to TRBJ1-4; 7 nucleotides agree with TRBD1. Germline CDR1 reads ENHRY; CDR2 reads SYGVKD. Trimming took 3 bases from V and 5 from J; bases not matched to a gene: 6. This CDR3 is built from 15 residues. The DNA for the CDR3 is TGTGCCATCAGTGACAGGACAGGCCTGAATGAAAAACTGTTTTTT. It encodes CAISDRTGLNEKLFF.

The chain couples TRBV3-1 (or the pseudogene TRBV3-2) to TRBJ2-2, with D possibly called TRBD1 or TRBD2 (7 bases each). Deletions cut 4 bases from V and 6 bases from J, with 18 bases between. Germline assignment: CDR1 LGHDT and CDR2 YNNKEL (reference sequence). The CDR3 has 16 amino acids. CDR3 in DNA: TGTGCCAGCAGCCGTTTGGGGGAGGGGGCTTCCGGGGAGCTGTTTTTT. This gives the protein CASSRLGEGASGELFF.